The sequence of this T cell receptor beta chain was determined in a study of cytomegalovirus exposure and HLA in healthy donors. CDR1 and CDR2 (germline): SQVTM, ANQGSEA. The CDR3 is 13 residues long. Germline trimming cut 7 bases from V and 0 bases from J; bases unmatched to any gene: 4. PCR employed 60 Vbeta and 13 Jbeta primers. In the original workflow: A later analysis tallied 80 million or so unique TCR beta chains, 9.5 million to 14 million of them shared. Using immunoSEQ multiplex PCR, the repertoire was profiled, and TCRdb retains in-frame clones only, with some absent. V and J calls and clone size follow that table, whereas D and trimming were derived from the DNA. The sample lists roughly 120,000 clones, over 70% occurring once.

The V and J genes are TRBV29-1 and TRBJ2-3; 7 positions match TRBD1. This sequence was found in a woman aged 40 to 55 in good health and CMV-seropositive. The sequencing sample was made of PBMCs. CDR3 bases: TGCAGCGCGGGGACAGCCAGCACAGATACGCAGTATTTT. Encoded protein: CSAGTASTDTQYF.